The clone carrying this T cell receptor (beta chain) was picked up many times. Researchers took RNA transcripts and amplified the TCR beta CDR3 regions from them. The HTBI primer set was used in a first-round RT-PCR of the TCR CDR3. Each CDR3 protein gets one entry after TCRdb re-called the multiplex PCR reads with MiXCR. The sample carries approximately 300,000 distinct CDR3 sequences, approximately 15% recorded once. Germline CDR1 MDHEN, CDR2 SYDVKM. V lost 6 bases, J lost 4 bases, and 6 bases lay in between. The CDR3 loop spans 11 amino acids. The data stem from a study of T cells in Graves' hyperthyroidism and ophthalmopathy. Each person with ophthalmopathy scored at least 3 on the Clinical Activity Score, reached NOSPECS grade 4 or higher, and had been ill under 3 months. Diagnoses rested on clinical symptoms, serum thyroxine and TRAb, thyroid ultrasound and orbital computed tomography. The PBMCs were taken from about 10 ml of fresh peripheral blood.

V is TRBV28 and J is TRBJ1-2; D is unclear. Sequenced: blood. The receptor was derived from a woman aged 60-70 years with Graves' ophthalmopathy. In DNA, the CDR3 is TGTGCCAGCAGCTCGATCTATGGCTACACCTTC. It specifies CASSSIYGYTF.